One and the same sample provided the 26 T cell receptor beta chains below, sequenced in a study of response to subunit inactivated influenza vaccine. TCRdb fed the RT-PCR reads into MiXCR, producing one record per CDR3 protein. The sample holds hundreds of thousands of distinct CDR3 sequences, about 14% seen once. The sequencing used PBMCs from blood, collected less than 15 days before vaccination. Receptors were obtained from a man aged 45-65 years who received an inactivated influenza vaccine.

The V and J genes are TRBV4-1 and TRBJ1-1; 8 bases are a match to TRBD1. The J segment lost 12 bases and the V segment lost 1 base, leaving 4 bases of the junction unmatched. Germline V gene lookup returns CDR1 MGHRA and CDR2 YSYEKL. This CDR3 region has 12 residues. The CDR3 loop reads CASSQGTGRTFF. The CDR3 DNA is TGCGCCAGCAGCCAAGGGACAGGGAGGACTTTCTTT.

V is TRBV5-6 and J is TRBJ1-5, with D hard to call. The CDR3 sequence is 14 residues long. The germline V gene encodes CDR1 SGHDT and CDR2 YYEEEE. Trimming removed 3 bases from V and 9 bases from J, with 16 bases in between. This CDR3 reads CASSSLAGFGPQHF. The CDR3 DNA sequence: TGTGCCAGCAGCTCCCTGGCCGGGTTTGGGCCCCAGCATTTT.

This clonotype was recorded a few times. The chain couples TRBV6-2 or TRBV6-3 to TRBJ2-2, with 8 positions matching TRBD2. The CDR3 runs to 14 residues. CDR1 and CDR2 (germline): MNHEY, SVGEGT. Trimming removed 3 bases from V and 7 bases from J; junction bases left unmatched: 4. Written as DNA, the CDR3 is TGTGCCAGCAGTTATCTGCGGGAGGTCGGGGAGCTGTTTTTT. Its protein is CASSYLREVGELFF.

This clonotype was seen only a few times. The rearrangement uses TRBV20-1 and TRBJ2-1, with TRBD1 as a possible D gene (5 bases). Looked up from germline, CDR1 is DFQATT and CDR2 is SNEGSKA (reference sequence). V was shortened by 1 base and J by 5 bases, with 9 bases between the two germline ends. The CDR3 extends over 13 amino acids. The CDR3 nucleotides read TGCAGTGCTAGAGTCAGGGCGCACAATGAGCAGTTCTTC. This translates into CSARVRAHNEQFF.

A few counts support this clonotype. The rearrangement uses TRBV6-1 and TRBJ2-4, with D maybe TRBD2 (6 bases). The CDR3 has 16 amino acids. Per the germline V gene, CDR1 is MNHNS and CDR2 is SASEGT. Trimming cost V 6 bases and J 8 bases, with 23 bases left between them. CDR3 coding DNA: TGTGCCAGCAGCCAAGCCCCGGGGGTTACAGGTGACATTCAGTACTTC. Residues: CASSQAPGVTGDIQYF.

This clonotype turned up a few times. The rearrangement uses TRBV20-1 and TRBJ2-7, with D unclear. The CDR3 sequence is 10 residues long. The germline CDR1 and CDR2 sequences are DFQATT and SNEGSKA (reference sequence). Trimming cost V 3 bases and J 4 bases, with 4 bases left between them. The chain's CDR3 is CSASSYEQYF. The CDR3 bases are TGCAGTGCTAGCAGTTACGAGCAGTACTTC.

This chain links TRBV6-2 or TRBV6-3 with TRBJ2-3; maybe TRBD2 (6 bases). This CDR3 is built from 15 residues. Per germline, CDR1 MNHEY and CDR2 SVGEGT. With 2 bases removed from V and 5 bases from J, the gap between germline ends came to 14 bases. The CDR3 nucleotides are TGTGCCAGCAGTTACAGGGGACTGAGAAGAGATACGCAGTATTTT. Amino acid sequence: CASSYRGLRRDTQYF.

The table lists this clonotype with a few counts. The chain recombines TRBV7-2 with TRBJ2-3; possibly TRBD2 for D (6 bases). This CDR3 region has 14 residues. The germline V and J ends were trimmed by 6 bases and 5 bases, with 15 bases remaining between them. Germline V gene data show CDR1 as SGHTA and CDR2 as FQGNSA. In nucleotides, the CDR3 is TGTGCCAGCAGGTCTGGGCGGGACGGAGATACGCAGTATTTT. The encoded protein is CASRSGRDGDTQYF.

This clonotype appeared a few times. The chain uses TRBV7-9 and TRBJ1-6, with D uncertain. The CDR3 is 13 residues long. The V gene's germline CDR1 is SEHNR and CDR2 FQNEAQ (reference sequence). Trimming pared 5 bases from V and 11 bases from J, leaving 13 bases between. CDR3 nucleotide sequence: TGTGCCAGCAGCGGTTCTCCGCCGGCACCCCTCCACTTT. Translating it yields CASSGSPPAPLHF. The complete variable domain, with remaining parts taken from reference TRBV7-9 and TRBJ1-6, reads DTGVSQNPRHKITKRGQNVTFRCDPISEHNRLYWYRQTLGQGPEFLTYFQNEAQLEKSRLLSDRFSAERPKGSFSTLEIQRTEQGDSAMYLCASSGSPPAPLHFGNGTRLTVT.

J is TRBJ2-7 and V is TRBV4-3, with D possibly being TRBD1 (5 bases). This CDR3 has 15 amino acids. CDR1 is LGHNA and CDR2 is YSLEER in the germline V gene. V lost 3 bases and J 0 bases, leaving 12 bases between the germline ends. The CDR3 coding sequence is TGCGCCAGCAGCCAGGCCTGGGGCACCTCCTACGAGCAGTACTTC. Protein: CASSQAWGTSYEQYF.

CDR3 in DNA: TGTGCCAGCAGTTTAATGACGACTAGCGAGCAGTACTTC. Amino acid sequence: CASSLMTTSEQYF. The genes are TRBV12-3 or TRBV12-4 and TRBJ2-7, with D maybe TRBD2 (6 bases). There are 13 residues in the CDR3. V lost 2 bases, J lost 6 bases, and 11 bases lay in between.

For the CDR3, the DNA is TGCAGTGCTAGAGATACGAAGAGCGCCTACAATGAGCAGTTCTTC. Amino acid sequence: CSARDTKSAYNEQFF. The V and J genes are TRBV20-1 and TRBJ2-1; no reliable D call. The CDR3 is 15 amino acids. V gave up 0 bases and J gave up 2 bases, with 11 bases separating them. In germline, CDR1 is DFQATT, CDR2 SNEGSKA (reference sequence).

The table lists this clonotype with a few counts. In DNA form, the CDR3 reads TGTGCCAGCAGTAAGACAGACTACGAGCAGTACTTC. Translating gives CASSKTDYEQYF. The gene calls are TRBV28 and TRBJ2-7, with D possibly matching TRBD1 (5 bases). The CDR3 is made up of 12 amino acids. V dropped 5 bases and J dropped 3 bases, with 8 bases sitting between them. Germline V gives CDR1 MDHEN, CDR2 SYDVKM.

In this sample, this clonotype turned up a few times. The V gene is TRBV7-9, the J gene TRBJ2-3; D is possibly TRBD1 or TRBD2 (5 bases each). Per the germline V gene, CDR1 is SEHNR and CDR2 is FQNEAQ (reference sequence). The ends were cut back, 5 bases at V and 2 bases at J, with 14 bases in the middle. The CDR3 spans 15 residues. CDR3 sequence: CASSGDLWVTDTQYF. As DNA, the CDR3 is TGTGCCAGCAGCGGGGACCTCTGGGTCACAGATACGCAGTATTTT.

The chain joins TRBV12-3 or TRBV12-4 to TRBJ1-6, with D possibly being TRBD1 (5 bases). This CDR3 is built from 15 residues. The germline V and J ends were trimmed by 6 bases and 7 bases, with 16 bases remaining between them. The CDR3 is CASRKTGTENSPLHF. DNA for the CDR3: TGTGCCAGCAGAAAAACCGGGACCGAGAATTCACCCCTCCACTTT.

The rearrangement joins TRBV29-1 to TRBJ2-7; D call uncertain. Trimming took off 0 bases at V and 1 base at J, with 7 bases between the two ends. This CDR3 comprises 13 residues. Germline CDR1 reads SQVTM; CDR2 reads ANQGSEA. Here the CDR3 DNA reads TGCAGCGTTGAAGATCACCCGTCCTACGAGCAGTACTTC. Its translation is CSVEDHPSYEQYF.

This chain uses TRBV10-3 with TRBJ2-3, with D possibly TRBD2 on 5 matching bases. CDR3 size: 14 residues. Trimming removed 4 bases at V and 2 bases at J, with 10 bases between. In germline, CDR1 is ENHRY, CDR2 SYGVKD. CDR3 sequence: CAISGPLATDTQYF. The CDR3 DNA reads TGTGCCATCAGTGGGCCCCTAGCCACAGATACGCAGTATTTT.

This clonotype was detected only a few times. V and J are TRBV25-1 and TRBJ2-2; D call uncertain. This CDR3 is built from 14 residues. CDR1 is MGHDK, CDR2 SYGVNS, per germline. The ends were cut back, 7 bases at V and 3 bases at J, with 12 bases in the middle. CDR3 sequence: CASTGYTDTGELFF. Written as DNA, the CDR3 is TGTGCCAGCACAGGATACACGGACACCGGGGAGCTGTTTTTT.

This clonotype was seen a handful of times. This sequence joins TRBV2 and TRBJ2-1, with no clear D. In germline, CDR1 is SNHLY, CDR2 FYNNEI. There are 15 residues in the CDR3. The V end was cut by 7 bases, the J end by 0 bases, with 13 bases between. The CDR3 DNA reads as TGTGCCAGCATGAGGCAGAACCCCTCCTACAATGAGCAGTTCTTC. Amino acid sequence: CASMRQNPSYNEQFF.

Only one count was recorded for this clonotype. The chain employs TRBV24-1 and TRBJ2-5; TRBD1 agrees at 9 bases. The CDR3 covers 16 residues. Trimming at V came to 1 base and at J to 5 bases, leaving 7 bases not matched to a gene. The germline gives CDR1 KGHDR, CDR2 SFDVKD. DNA of the CDR3: TGTGCCACCAGTGATTTCACGGGACAGGGAGCGGAGACCCAGTACTTC. Residues: CATSDFTGQGAETQYF.

This chain uses TRBV6-1 with TRBJ2-1; 7 positions match TRBD1. The germline V gene has CDR1 MNHNS and CDR2 SASEGT. Germline trimming cut 2 bases from V and 1 base from J; bases unmatched to any gene: 2. CDR3 size: 15 residues. The CDR3 is CASSETGDSYNEQFF. The CDR3 region has the DNA TGTGCCAGCAGTGAAACAGGGGATTCCTACAATGAGCAGTTCTTC.

The sample holds a few counts of this clonotype. V and J are TRBV4-2 and TRBJ2-3; tentative D call: TRBD1 (6 bases). The CDR3 covers 15 residues. The germline V gene encodes CDR1 LGHNA and CDR2 YNFKEQ. The germline V and J ends were trimmed by 3 bases and 4 bases, with 14 bases remaining between them. DNA of the CDR3: TGTGCCAGCAGCCATAACACAGGGTACTCAGATACGCAGTATTTT. Its protein is CASSHNTGYSDTQYF.

In this sample, this clonotype turned up a few times. CDR3 DNA: TGTGCCAGCAGCTCCAGTAGCGGGGGGGGCAAAAACATTCAGTACTTC. This translates into CASSSSSGGGKNIQYF. The V and J genes are TRBV7-9 and TRBJ2-4, with 11 bases identical to TRBD2. Germline V CDR1 and CDR2: SEHNR, FQNEAQ (reference sequence). This CDR3 comprises 16 residues. The junction had 5 bases not matched to a gene; V was cut back by 4 bases and J by 3 bases.

J is TRBJ1-1 and V is TRBV3-1, with a weak D call TRBD1 (6 bases). The germline V and J ends were trimmed by 4 bases and 5 bases, with 35 bases remaining between them. This CDR3 contains 21 residues. CDR1 LGHDT and CDR2 YNNKEL come from the germline V gene (reference sequence). CDR3 region: CASSPSYSNLDSFIRVTEAFF. The CDR3 DNA reads TGTGCCAGCAGCCCGAGTTATTCTAACCTGGACAGTTTTATACGGGTAACTGAAGCTTTCTTT.

Details on this clonotype: Its ends do not fully match the called genes, so a read error is possible. The rearrangement joins TRBV29-1 to TRBJ2-1, with D maybe TRBD1 (6 bases). Germline V CDR1 and CDR2: SQVTM, ANQGSEA. The CDR3 has 12 amino acids. The CDR3 DNA follows: TGCAGCGCCCTGGACAGTGGATATGAGCAGTCCTTC. Translated, it gives CSALDSGYEQSF.

This clonotype was observed many times. V and J are TRBV7-2 and TRBJ1-2, with a tentative D call TRBD1 (5 bases). CDR1 and CDR2 (germline): SGHTA, FQGNSA. V dropped 4 bases and J dropped 3 bases, with 9 bases sitting between them. The CDR3 covers 13 residues. CDR3 region: CASSYPGDYGYTF. The CDR3 nucleotides read TGTGCCAGCAGCTACCCGGGGGACTATGGCTACACCTTC.